Here is one T cell receptor beta chain with its context. The data originate from a study of CD8 T cells in Susac syndrome. CDR1 SGHTA and CDR2 FQGTGA come from the germline V gene. The junction had 1 base not matched to a gene; V was cut back by 4 bases and J by 4 bases. The CDR3 spans 15 residues. cDNA came from about 0.51 to 1 ug RNA primed by random hexamers. Amplification of TCR beta CDR3 used immunoSEQ multiplex PCR across 54 Vbeta and 13 Jbeta. Via MiXCR, TCRdb re-called the immunoSEQ multiplex PCR reads, giving one row per CDR3 protein. Of 120,000 to 150,000 distinct CDR3 sequences listed, around 94% are singletons. Peripheral blood CD8+ and CD4+ T cells were profiled by TCR beta sequencing. TEMRA cells were enriched by FACS, while CD8+ and CD4+ T cells were obtained through a negative isolation that was performed magnetically.

This chain uses TRBV7-3 with TRBJ2-1, with 13 bases that match TRBD2. This TCR came from a human donor in good health. The material sequenced was CD4+ T cells from PBMCs. CDR3 bases: TGTGCCAGCAGCTCGGGACTAGCGGGGTACAATGAGCAGTTCTTC. Translation: CASSSGLAGYNEQFF.